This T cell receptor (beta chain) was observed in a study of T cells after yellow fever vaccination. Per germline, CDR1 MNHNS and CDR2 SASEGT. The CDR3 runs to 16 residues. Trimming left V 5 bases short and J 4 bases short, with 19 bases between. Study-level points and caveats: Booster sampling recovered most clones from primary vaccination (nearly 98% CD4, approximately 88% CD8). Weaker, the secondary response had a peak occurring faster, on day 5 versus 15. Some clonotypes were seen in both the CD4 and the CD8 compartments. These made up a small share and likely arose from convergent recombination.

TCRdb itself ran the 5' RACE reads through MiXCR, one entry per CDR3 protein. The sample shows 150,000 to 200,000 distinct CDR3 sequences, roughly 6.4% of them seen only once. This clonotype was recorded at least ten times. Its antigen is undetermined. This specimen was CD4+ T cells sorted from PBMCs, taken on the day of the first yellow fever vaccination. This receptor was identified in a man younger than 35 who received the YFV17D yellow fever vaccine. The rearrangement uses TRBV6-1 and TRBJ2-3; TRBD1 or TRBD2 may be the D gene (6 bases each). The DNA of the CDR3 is TGTGCCAGCAGTCCCACGTCGGGGGCTGACGCAGATACGCAGTATTTT. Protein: CASSPTSGADADTQYF.